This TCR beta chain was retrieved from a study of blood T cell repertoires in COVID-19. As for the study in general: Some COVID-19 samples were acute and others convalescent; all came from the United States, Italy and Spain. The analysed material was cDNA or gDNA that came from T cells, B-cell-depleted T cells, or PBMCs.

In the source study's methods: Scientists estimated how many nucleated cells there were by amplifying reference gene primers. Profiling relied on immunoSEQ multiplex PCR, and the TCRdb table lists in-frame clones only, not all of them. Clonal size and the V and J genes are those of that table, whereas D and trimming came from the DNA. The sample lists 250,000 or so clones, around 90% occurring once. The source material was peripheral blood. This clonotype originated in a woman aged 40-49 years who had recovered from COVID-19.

The CDR3 reads CASSPAGTSGRRGETQYF. Here the CDR3 DNA reads TGTGCCAGCAGCCCCGCCGGGACTAGCGGGAGGCGGGGGGAGACCCAGTACTTC. The rearrangement uses TRBV12-1 and TRBJ2-5; the table gives TRBD2 as D, unverified against the DNA. TRBV12-1 is reported as a pseudogene. The CDR3 spans 18 residues.